This T cell receptor (beta chain) derives from a study of chemoradiotherapy in HPV16-positive cancers. Here immunoSEQ multiplex PCR was the method, and the copy in TCRdb shows in-frame clones only, minus some. The sample has about 17,000 clones, about nine tenths seen once. The length of the CDR3 is 15 residues. The clonotype originates from a human donor with HPV-associated anogenital cancer. The chain is built from TRBV21-1 and TRBJ2-7; the tabulated D call, TRBD1, remains unverified against the DNA. TRBV21-1 is flagged as a pseudogene. This specimen was blood, taken from a patient who underwent chemoradiotherapy. The CDR3 DNA follows: TGTGCCAGCAGCAAAGGGACAGTAGAAGCCTACGAGCAGTACTTC. Translating gives CASSKGTVEAYEQYF.